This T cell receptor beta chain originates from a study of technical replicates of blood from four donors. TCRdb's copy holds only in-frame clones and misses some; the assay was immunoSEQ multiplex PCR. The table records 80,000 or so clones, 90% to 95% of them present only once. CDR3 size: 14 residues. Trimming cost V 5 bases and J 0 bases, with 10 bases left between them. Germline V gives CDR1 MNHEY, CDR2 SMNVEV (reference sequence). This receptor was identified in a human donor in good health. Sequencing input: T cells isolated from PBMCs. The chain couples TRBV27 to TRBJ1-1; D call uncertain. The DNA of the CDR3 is TGTGCCAGCAGTAAGACATCAATGAACACTGAAGCTTTCTTT. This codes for CASSKTSMNTEAFF.